One and the same sample provided the 24 T cell receptor beta chains below, sequenced in a study of blood T cells in healthy people across ages. Together with a sample-barcoded 5' primer, a J-beta primer mix was included in a second PCR lasting roughly 6 to 12 cycles. TCRdb fed the 5' RACE reads into MiXCR, producing one record per CDR3 protein. The data show 600,000 to 850,000 distinct CDR3 sequences, 20% to 30% seen once. This sample also belongs to another study, concerning T cells of mothers and their children.

The sample taken for sequencing was blood. Receptor source: a boy between 10 and 17 years old in good health.

There are a few counts of this clonotype. J is TRBJ1-5 and V is TRBV13; D ambiguous. The CDR3 spans 15 residues. CDR1 PRHDT and CDR2 FYEKMQ come from the germline V gene (reference sequence). V was pared by 0 bases and J by 4 bases, with 10 bases between. The CDR3: CASSLGGPVNQPQHF. DNA for the CDR3: TGTGCCAGCAGCTTAGGTGGACCGGTAAATCAGCCCCAGCATTTT.

V gene TRBV6-6 combines with J gene TRBJ2-7; tentative D call: TRBD2 (7 bases). Trimming shortened V by 6 bases and J by 7 bases, and 25 bases separated the two germline ends. Germline assignment: CDR1 MNHNY and CDR2 SVGAGI (reference sequence). The CDR3 has 16 amino acids. The CDR3 region has the DNA TGTGCCAGCAGGTCCACTCCCGGACTAGGGGGTAGGGAGCAGTACTTC. Translation: CASRSTPGLGGREQYF.

In its sample, this clonotype was seen a few times. The chain links TRBV13 to TRBJ2-3; D is possibly TRBD2 (5 bases). Germline CDR1 is PRHDT and CDR2 is FYEKMQ (reference sequence). The CDR3 length is 16 residues. Trimming stripped 4 bases from V and 1 base from J, with 15 bases between. CDR3 sequence reads: CASSSERTPRTDTQYF. The CDR3 DNA reads TGTGCCAGCAGCTCCGAGCGGACCCCTCGCACAGATACGCAGTATTTT. Supplemented by reference TRBV13 and TRBJ2-3, the full variable domain reads AAGVIQSPRHLIKEKRETATLKCYPIPRHDTVYWYQQGPGQDPQFLISFYEKMQSDKGSIPDRFSAQQFSDYHSELNMSSLELGDSALYFCASSSERTPRTDTQYFGPGTRLTVL.

This clonotype was observed a few times. The chain is built from TRBV12-3 or TRBV12-4 and TRBJ2-7; D is perhaps TRBD1 (6 bases). The CDR3 runs to 14 residues. Trimming stripped 6 bases from V and 7 bases from J, with 19 bases between. The CDR3 nucleotides read TGTGCCAGCAGCACCCTTACAGGGTTTGAGGAGCAGTACTTC. It specifies CASSTLTGFEEQYF.

V usage is TRBV29-1 and J usage is TRBJ2-3, with TRBD2 matching over 10 bases. The CDR3 sequence is 14 residues long. J gave up 0 bases and V 7 bases, and 4 bases lay outside the gene matches. Germline V gives CDR1 SQVTM, CDR2 ANQGSEA. CDR3 residues: CSGTSGASTDTQYF. CDR3 in DNA: TGCAGCGGTACTAGCGGGGCTAGCACAGATACGCAGTATTTT.

In its sample, this clonotype was seen a few times. V and J are TRBV6-5 and TRBJ2-5, with D perhaps matching TRBD1 or TRBD2 (5 bases each). CDR1 and CDR2 from the germline V gene are MNHEY and SVGAGI. CDR3 size: 14 residues. Trimming removed 8 bases from V and 1 base from J, with 14 bases in between. The CDR3 region has the DNA TGTGCCAGCTCTCCTGAGGGGCTCCAAGAGACCCAGTACTTC. Protein product: CASSPEGLQETQYF.

The chain links TRBV3-1 to TRBJ1-1; D gene ambiguous. Trimming removed 3 bases at V and 9 bases at J, with 17 bases between. The length of the CDR3 is 14 residues. The V gene's germline CDR1 is LGHDT and CDR2 YNNKEL (reference sequence). This CDR3 is CASSHSGPPAQAFF. Here the CDR3 DNA reads TGTGCCAGCAGCCACTCCGGCCCCCCCGCCCAAGCTTTCTTT.

The V and J genes are TRBV12-3 or TRBV12-4 and TRBJ1-2; D is uncertain. The CDR3 runs 12 residues. V was clipped by 6 bases and J by 1 base, with 6 bases between them. The CDR3 DNA is TGTGCCAGCAGCCCCCATAACTATGGCTACACCTTC. Its protein product is CASSPHNYGYTF.

This clonotype was picked up a small number of times. The chain carries TRBV20-1 and TRBJ2-1, with 8 nucleotides matching TRBD2. Germline loops: CDR1 DFQATT, CDR2 SNEGSKA (reference sequence). J gave up 5 bases and V 3 bases, and 6 bases lay outside the gene matches. The length of the CDR3 is 14 residues. The CDR3 sequence is CSASGLAAHNEQFF. Here the CDR3 DNA reads TGCAGTGCTAGTGGACTAGCAGCGCACAATGAGCAGTTCTTC.

The V gene is TRBV4-1, the J gene TRBJ2-7; a possible D gene is TRBD2 (5 bases). CDR1 and CDR2 (germline): MGHRA, YSYEKL. The CDR3 spans 14 residues. Deletions cut 3 bases from V and 3 bases from J, with 12 bases between. The CDR3 region is CASSHAGRGYEQYF. Written as DNA, the CDR3 is TGCGCCAGCAGCCACGCCGGACGGGGCTACGAGCAGTACTTC.

The chain links TRBV5-1 to TRBJ2-1; D not resolved. Germline V gives CDR1 SGHRS, CDR2 YFSETQ. There are 14 residues in the CDR3. V lost 0 bases, J lost 8 bases, and 12 bases lay in between. CDR3 DNA sequence: TGCGCCAGCAGCTTGGTTGTTACCGGCGATGAGCAGTTCTTC. It specifies CASSLVVTGDEQFF.

This clonotype was seen only a few times. The genes are TRBV9 and TRBJ2-3; D perhaps matches TRBD1 (5 bases). Trimming removed 0 bases from V and 0 bases from J, with 14 bases in between. The CDR3 has 17 residues. Germline V gene lookup returns CDR1 SGDLS and CDR2 YYNGEE. The DNA for the CDR3 is TGTGCCAGCAGCGTAGCGGGTGGGGCCCGAAGCACAGATACGCAGTATTTT. This translates into CASSVAGGARSTDTQYF. The whole variable domain, filled in from reference TRBV9 and TRBJ2-3, reads DSGVTQTPKHLITATGQRVTLRCSPRSGDLSVYWYQQSLDQGLQFLIQYYNGEERAKGNILERFSAQQFPDLHSELNLSSLELGDSALYFCASSVAGGARSTDTQYFGPGTRLTVL.

This chain uses TRBV7-9 with TRBJ1-2; no reliable D call. The V gene lost 5 bases and the J gene lost 0 bases, with 10 bases spanning the gap. CDR3 length: 14 amino acids. The germline V gene has CDR1 SEHNR and CDR2 FQNEAQ (reference sequence). CDR3 loop: CASSTTESNYGYTF. CDR3 coding DNA: TGTGCCAGCAGCACTACAGAATCTAACTATGGCTACACCTTC.

The table lists this clonotype with a few counts. The genes are TRBV28 and TRBJ1-4; unclear D gene. From germline, CDR1 is MDHEN and CDR2 SYDVKM. The CDR3 has 14 residues. Trimming removed 6 bases at V and 7 bases at J, with 15 bases between. CDR3 DNA sequence: TGTGCCAGCAGCCGATCCAACCGGCGTGAAAAACTGTTTTTT. Protein product: CASSRSNRREKLFF.

This clonotype has at least ten counts. V usage is TRBV18 and J usage is TRBJ2-7; perhaps TRBD1 as D (6 bases). CDR1 is KGHSH, CDR2 LQKENI, per germline. Trimming took off 3 bases at V and 1 base at J, with 10 bases between the two ends. The CDR3 is made up of 14 amino acids. The CDR3 loop reads CASSPADSSYEQYF. CDR3 bases: TGTGCCAGCTCACCGGCGGACAGTTCCTACGAGCAGTACTTC.

This clonotype showed up just a few times. The chain recombines TRBV29-1 with TRBJ2-2; D is undetermined. The CDR3 loop spans 10 amino acids. V was trimmed by 4 bases and J by 11 bases, leaving 8 bases between them. From germline, CDR1 is SQVTM and CDR2 ANQGSEA. CDR3 amino acids: CSVVGDELFF. Here the CDR3 DNA reads TGCAGCGTTGTTGGCGACGAGCTGTTTTTT.

Only a few counts were recorded for this clonotype. The chain carries TRBV29-1 and TRBJ2-5; D not certain. The J call is uncertain, as TRBJ2-7 better fits the DNA end. The CDR3 extends over 12 amino acids. CDR1 is SQVTM and CDR2 is ANQGSEA in the germline V gene. In nucleotides, the CDR3 is TGCAGCGTTGACGAACGGTGTTACGAGCAGTACTTC. Encoded protein: CSVDERCYEQYF.

The CDR3 nucleotides read TGTGCCAGCAGTTTGGGGAGGCGGGCCAACGTCCTGACTTTC. Protein sequence: CASSLGRRANVLTF. The chain recombines TRBV12-3 or TRBV12-4 with TRBJ2-6; TRBD2 is a possible D gene (6 bases). Trimming shortened V by 3 bases and J by 5 bases, and 8 bases separated the two germline ends. The CDR3 consists of 14 residues.

Regarding this clonotype: A read error may produce the germline difference seen at one junction end. The chain has TRBV7-9 and TRBJ2-1, with TRBD1 as a possible D gene (5 bases). Germline V gene sequence: CDR1 SEHNR, CDR2 FQNEAQ (reference sequence). The CDR3 runs 17 residues. CDR3 sequence: CASSFPWAGSKYNEQFF. In DNA, the CDR3 is TGTGCCAGCAGCTTCCCCTGGGCAGGGTCCAAATACAATGAGCAGTTTTTC.

The V gene is TRBV3-1, the J gene TRBJ1-2; tentatively, D is TRBD1 (6 bases). The germline CDR1 and CDR2 sequences are LGHDT and YNNKEL (reference sequence). The CDR3 spans 15 residues. V was cut by 3 bases and J by 4 bases, with 15 bases left in between. For the CDR3, the DNA is TGTGCCAGCAGCCAGGACAGTTCGGGGAGCTATGGCTACACCTTC. Amino acids: CASSQDSSGSYGYTF.

CDR3 bases: TGTGCCAGCAGTGATATTACAGATACGCAGTATTTT. Amino acid sequence: CASSDITDTQYF. This sequence joins TRBV25-1 and TRBJ2-3, with D hard to call. The V gene's germline CDR1 is MGHDK and CDR2 SYGVNS. Between the trimmed V and J ends, which lost 3 bases and 3 bases, there was a span of 4 bases. The CDR3 loop spans 12 amino acids.

The CDR3 loop is CASSPGTRLYEQYF. As DNA, the CDR3 is TGTGCCAGCAGCCCCGGGACTAGACTTTACGAGCAGTACTTC. The V gene is TRBV7-2, the J gene TRBJ2-7; TRBD2 matches 8 bases. Germline values: CDR1 SGHTA, CDR2 FQGNSA. The length of the CDR3 is 14 residues. V was pared by 5 bases and J by 4 bases, with 7 bases of the junction left unmatched.

The chain combines TRBV15 with TRBJ2-5; D is ambiguous. The V gene's germline CDR1 is LNHNV and CDR2 YYDKDF (reference sequence). The length of the CDR3 is 13 residues. Deletions cut 3 bases from V and 5 bases from J, with 10 bases between. The CDR3 sequence: CATSSRGWETQYF. The DNA for the CDR3 is TGTGCCACCAGCAGTCGCGGCTGGGAGACCCAGTACTTC.

This clonotype was found a few times. The V gene is TRBV20-1, the J gene TRBJ2-1, with 7 bases fitting TRBD2. Germline V gene data show CDR1 as DFQATT and CDR2 as SNEGSKA (reference sequence). The V segment lost 5 bases and the J segment 3 bases; nucleotides outside the gene matches: 4. CDR3 size: 13 residues. The CDR3 loop is CSAEAGNYNEQFF. The CDR3 bases are TGCAGTGCTGAAGCGGGAAACTACAATGAGCAGTTCTTC.